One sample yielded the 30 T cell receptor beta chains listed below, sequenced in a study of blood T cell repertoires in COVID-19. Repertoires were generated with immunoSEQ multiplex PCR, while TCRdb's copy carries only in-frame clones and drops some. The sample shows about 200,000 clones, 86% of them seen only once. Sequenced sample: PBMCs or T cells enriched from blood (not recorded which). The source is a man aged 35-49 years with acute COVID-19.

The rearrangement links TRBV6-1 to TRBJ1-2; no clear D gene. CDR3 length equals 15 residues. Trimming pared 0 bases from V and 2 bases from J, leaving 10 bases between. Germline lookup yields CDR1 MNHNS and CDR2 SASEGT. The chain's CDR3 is CASSEALGENYGYTF. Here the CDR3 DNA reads TGTGCCAGCAGTGAAGCTCTCGGGGAAAACTATGGCTACACCTTC.

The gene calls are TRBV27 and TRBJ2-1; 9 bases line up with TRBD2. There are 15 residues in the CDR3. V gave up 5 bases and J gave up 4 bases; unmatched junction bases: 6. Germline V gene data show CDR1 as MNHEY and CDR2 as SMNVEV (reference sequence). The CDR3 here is CASSILAGKYNEQFF. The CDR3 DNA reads TGTGCCAGCAGTATCCTAGCGGGAAAATACAATGAGCAGTTCTTC.

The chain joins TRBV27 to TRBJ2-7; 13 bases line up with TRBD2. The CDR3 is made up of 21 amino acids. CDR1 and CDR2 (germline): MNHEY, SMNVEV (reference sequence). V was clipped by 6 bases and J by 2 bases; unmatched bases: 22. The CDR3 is CASRPGQGYFGLAGDTYEQYF. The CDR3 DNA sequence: TGTGCCAGCAGACCGGGACAGGGTTACTTTGGACTAGCGGGAGATACCTACGAGCAGTACTTC.

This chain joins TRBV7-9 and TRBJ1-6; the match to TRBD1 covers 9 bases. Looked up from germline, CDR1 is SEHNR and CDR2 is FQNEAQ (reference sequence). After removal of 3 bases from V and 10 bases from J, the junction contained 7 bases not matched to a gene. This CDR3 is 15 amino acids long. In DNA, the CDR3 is TGTGCCAGCAGCTTCGCCGACAGGGGGAGATCACCCCTCCACTTT. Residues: CASSFADRGRSPLHF.

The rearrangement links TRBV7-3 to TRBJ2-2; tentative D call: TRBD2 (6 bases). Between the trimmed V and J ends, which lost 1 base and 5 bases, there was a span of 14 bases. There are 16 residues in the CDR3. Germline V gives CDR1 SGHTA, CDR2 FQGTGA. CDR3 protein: CASSLNGASGTGELFF. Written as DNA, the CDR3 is TGTGCCAGCAGCTTAAACGGGGCCAGCGGGACCGGGGAGCTGTTTTTT.

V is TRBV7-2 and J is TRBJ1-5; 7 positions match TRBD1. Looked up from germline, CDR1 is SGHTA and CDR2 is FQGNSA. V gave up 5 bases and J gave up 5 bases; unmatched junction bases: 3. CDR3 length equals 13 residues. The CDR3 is CASSRQGDQPQHF. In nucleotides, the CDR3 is TGTGCCAGCAGCCGGCAGGGGGATCAGCCCCAGCATTTT.

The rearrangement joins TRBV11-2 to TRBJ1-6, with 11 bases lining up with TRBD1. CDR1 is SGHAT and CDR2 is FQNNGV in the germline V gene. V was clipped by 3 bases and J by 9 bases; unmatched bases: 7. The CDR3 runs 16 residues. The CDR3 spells CASSLSRTGGPSPLHF. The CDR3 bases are TGTGCCAGCAGCTTGTCTAGGACAGGGGGCCCTTCACCCCTCCACTTT.

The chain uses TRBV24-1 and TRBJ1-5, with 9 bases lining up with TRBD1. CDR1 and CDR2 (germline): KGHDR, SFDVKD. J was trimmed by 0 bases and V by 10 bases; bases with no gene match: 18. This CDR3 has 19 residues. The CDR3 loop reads CATASTPGTGLNSNQPQHF. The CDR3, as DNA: TGTGCCACGGCATCAACACCGGGGACAGGGTTGAATAGCAATCAGCCCCAGCATTTT.

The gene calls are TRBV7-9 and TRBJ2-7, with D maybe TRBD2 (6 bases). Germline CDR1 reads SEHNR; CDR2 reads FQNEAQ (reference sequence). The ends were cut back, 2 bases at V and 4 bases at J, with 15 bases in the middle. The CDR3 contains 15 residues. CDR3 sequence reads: CASSLMHGGDYEQYF. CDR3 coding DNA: TGTGCCAGCAGCTTAATGCATGGCGGGGATTACGAGCAGTACTTC.

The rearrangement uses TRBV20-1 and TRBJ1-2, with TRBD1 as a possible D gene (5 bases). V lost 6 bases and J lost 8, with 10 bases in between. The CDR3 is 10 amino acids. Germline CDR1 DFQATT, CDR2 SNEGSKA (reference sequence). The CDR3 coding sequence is TGCAGTGCAAAGACAGCGGGCTACACCTTC. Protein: CSAKTAGYTF.

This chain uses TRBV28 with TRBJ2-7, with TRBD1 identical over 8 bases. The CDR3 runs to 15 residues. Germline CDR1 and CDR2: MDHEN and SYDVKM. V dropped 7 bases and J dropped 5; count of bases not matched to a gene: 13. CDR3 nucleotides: TGTGCCAGCATCCGCCCAGGGGGCTTTGCCCACGAGCAGTACTTC. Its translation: CASIRPGGFAHEQYF.

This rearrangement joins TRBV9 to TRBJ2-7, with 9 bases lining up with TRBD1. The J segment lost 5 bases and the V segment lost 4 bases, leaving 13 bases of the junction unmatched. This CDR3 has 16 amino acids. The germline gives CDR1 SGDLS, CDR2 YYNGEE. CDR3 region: CASSQTSGTGIDEQYF. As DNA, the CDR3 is TGTGCCAGCAGCCAAACCTCCGGGACAGGGATCGACGAGCAGTACTTC. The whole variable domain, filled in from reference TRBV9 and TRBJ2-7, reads DSGVTQTPKHLITATGQRVTLRCSPRSGDLSVYWYQQSLDQGLQFLIQYYNGEERAKGNILERFSAQQFPDLHSELNLSSLELGDSALYFCASSQTSGTGIDEQYFGPGTRLTVT.

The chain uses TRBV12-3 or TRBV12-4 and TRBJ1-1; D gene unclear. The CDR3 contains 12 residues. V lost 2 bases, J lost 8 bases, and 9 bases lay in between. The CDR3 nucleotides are TGTGCCAGCAGTTTAAGGGAGACGGAAGCTTTCTTT. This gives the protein CASSLRETEAFF.

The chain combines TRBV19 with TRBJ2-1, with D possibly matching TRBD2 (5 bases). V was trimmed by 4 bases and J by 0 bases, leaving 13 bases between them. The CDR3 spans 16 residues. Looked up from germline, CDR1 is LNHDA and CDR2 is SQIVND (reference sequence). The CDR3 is CASSTERLGSYNEQFF. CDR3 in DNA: TGTGCCAGTAGTACCGAGCGGCTGGGCTCCTACAATGAGCAGTTCTTC.

The CDR3 is CAIRVAAPGTHTDTQYF. The CDR3 DNA reads TGTGCCATCCGAGTCGCCGCCCCGGGGACACACACAGATACGCAGTATTTT. V and J are TRBV10-3 and TRBJ2-3; maybe TRBD1 (6 bases). CDR1 and CDR2 (germline): ENHRY, SYGVKD. V lost 8 bases, J lost 2 bases, and 23 bases lay in between. The CDR3 loop spans 17 amino acids.

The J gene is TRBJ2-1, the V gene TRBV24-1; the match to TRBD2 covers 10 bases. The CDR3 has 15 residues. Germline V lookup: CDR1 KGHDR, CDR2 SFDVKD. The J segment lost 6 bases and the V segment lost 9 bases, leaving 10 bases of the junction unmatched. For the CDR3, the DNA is TGTGCCACCGGGGGAGGACTAGCGGCAACCAATGAGCAGTTCTTC. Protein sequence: CATGGGLAATNEQFF.

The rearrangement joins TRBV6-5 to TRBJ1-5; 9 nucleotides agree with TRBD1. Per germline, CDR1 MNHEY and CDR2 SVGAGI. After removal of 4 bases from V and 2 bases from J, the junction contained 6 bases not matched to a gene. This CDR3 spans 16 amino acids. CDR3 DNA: TGTGCCAGCAGTTCCACAGGGGGCCCGGGCAATCAGCCCCAGCATTTT. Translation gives CASSSTGGPGNQPQHF.

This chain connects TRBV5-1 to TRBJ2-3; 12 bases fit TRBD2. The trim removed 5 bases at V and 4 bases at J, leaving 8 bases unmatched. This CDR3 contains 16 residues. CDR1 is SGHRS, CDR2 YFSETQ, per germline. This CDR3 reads CASSSRLAGVADTQYF. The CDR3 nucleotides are TGCGCCAGCAGTTCGCGACTAGCGGGAGTGGCAGATACGCAGTATTTT.

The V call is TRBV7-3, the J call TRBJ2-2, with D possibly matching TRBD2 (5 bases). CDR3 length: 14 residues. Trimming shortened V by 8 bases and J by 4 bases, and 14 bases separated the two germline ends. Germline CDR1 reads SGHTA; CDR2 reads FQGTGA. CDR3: CASGEGGGTGELFF. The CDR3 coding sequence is TGTGCCAGCGGAGAGGGTGGAGGCACCGGGGAGCTGTTTTTT.

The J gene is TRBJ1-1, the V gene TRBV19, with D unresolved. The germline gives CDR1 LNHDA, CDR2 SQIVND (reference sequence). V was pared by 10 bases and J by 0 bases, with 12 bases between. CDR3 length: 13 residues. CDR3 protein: CATRKSVNTEAFF. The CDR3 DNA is TGTGCCACCAGAAAGTCAGTGAACACTGAAGCTTTCTTT.

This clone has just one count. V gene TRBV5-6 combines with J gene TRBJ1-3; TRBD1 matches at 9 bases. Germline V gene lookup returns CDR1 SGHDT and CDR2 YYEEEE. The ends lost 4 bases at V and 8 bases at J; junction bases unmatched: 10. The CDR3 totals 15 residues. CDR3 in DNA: TGTGCCAGCAGCAGAAGGACAGGGGATGTGGACACCATATATTTT. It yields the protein CASSRRTGDVDTIYF.

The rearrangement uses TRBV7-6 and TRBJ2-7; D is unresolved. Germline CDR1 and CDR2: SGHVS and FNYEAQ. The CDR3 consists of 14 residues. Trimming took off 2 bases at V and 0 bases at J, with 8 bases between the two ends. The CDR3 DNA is TGTGCCAGCAGCTTAAGGCTAGGCTCCTACGAGCAGTACTTC. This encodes CASSLRLGSYEQYF. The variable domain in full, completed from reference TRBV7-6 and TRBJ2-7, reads GAGVSQSPRYKVTKRGQDVALRCDPISGHVSLYWYRQALGQGPEFLTYFNYEAQQDKSGLPNDRFSAERPEGSISTLTIQRTEQRDSAMYRCASSLRLGSYEQYFGPGTRLTVT.

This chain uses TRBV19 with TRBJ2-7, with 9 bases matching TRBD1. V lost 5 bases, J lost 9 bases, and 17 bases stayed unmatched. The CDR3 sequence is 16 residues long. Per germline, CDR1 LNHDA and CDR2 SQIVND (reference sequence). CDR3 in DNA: TGTGCCAGTAGTTTAACCCCCTCCGGGACAGGGCTGGTGCAGTACTTC. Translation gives CASSLTPSGTGLVQYF.

In DNA form, the CDR3 reads TGTGCCAGCAGCTCCAGGGGGCGCGAAACTGAAGCTTTCTTT. It encodes CASSSRGRETEAFF. The rearrangement joins TRBV3-1 (or the pseudogene TRBV3-2) to TRBJ1-1; 8 positions match TRBD1. Germline CDR1 and CDR2: LGHDT and YNNKEL (reference sequence). The trim removed 5 bases at V and 5 bases at J, leaving 7 bases unmatched. This CDR3 contains 14 residues.

CDR3: CASRAGGSSYEQYF. The CDR3 bases are TGTGCCAGCCGGGCGGGGGGGTCCTCCTACGAGCAGTACTTC. The genes are TRBV4-2 and TRBJ2-7; the match to TRBD2 covers 9 bases. Germline loops: CDR1 LGHNA, CDR2 YNFKEQ. This CDR3 contains 14 residues. Trimming at V came to 8 bases and at J to 0 bases, leaving 5 bases not matched to a gene.

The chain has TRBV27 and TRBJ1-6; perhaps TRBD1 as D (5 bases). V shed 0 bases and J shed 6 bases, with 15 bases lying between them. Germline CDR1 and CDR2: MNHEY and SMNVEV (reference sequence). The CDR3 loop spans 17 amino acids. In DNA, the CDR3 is TGTGCCAGCAGTTTATCTCCCCCCAGGGCCCCTAATTCACCCCTCCACTTT. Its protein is CASSLSPPRAPNSPLHF.

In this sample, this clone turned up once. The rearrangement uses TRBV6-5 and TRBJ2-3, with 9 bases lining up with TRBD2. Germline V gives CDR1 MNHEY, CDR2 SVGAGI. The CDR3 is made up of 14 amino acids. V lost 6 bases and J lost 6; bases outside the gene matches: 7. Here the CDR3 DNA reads TGTGCCAGCAGCCTCCAGCGGGGGGCGGATACGCAGTATTTT. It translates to CASSLQRGADTQYF.

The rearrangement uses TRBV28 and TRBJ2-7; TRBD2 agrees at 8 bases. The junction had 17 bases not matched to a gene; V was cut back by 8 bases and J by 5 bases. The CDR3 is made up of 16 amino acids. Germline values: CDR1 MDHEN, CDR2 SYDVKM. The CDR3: CASRGRKGTSQNEQYF. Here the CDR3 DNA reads TGTGCCAGCCGGGGAAGGAAGGGGACTAGTCAAAACGAGCAGTACTTC.

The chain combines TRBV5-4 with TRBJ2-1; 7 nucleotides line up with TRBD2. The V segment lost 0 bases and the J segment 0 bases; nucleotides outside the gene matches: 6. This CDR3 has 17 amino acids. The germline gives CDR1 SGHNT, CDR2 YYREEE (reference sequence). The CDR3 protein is CASSLGRGRASYNEQFF. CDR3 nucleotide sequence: TGTGCCAGCAGCTTGGGACGGGGGAGGGCCTCCTACAATGAGCAGTTCTTC.

The CDR3 DNA reads TGTGCCAGCAGCGGGACAGGGGATGGGTGGCAGCCCCAGCATTTT. Its translation is CASSGTGDGWQPQHF. The chain employs TRBV7-9 and TRBJ1-5; 10 nucleotides agree with TRBD1. Germline CDR1 SEHNR, CDR2 FQNEAQ (reference sequence). The CDR3 length is 15 residues. V trimming: 5 bases; J trimming: 7 bases; junction bases outside the gene matches: 8.